Below, 9 T cell receptor beta chains from the same sample are listed, as sequenced in a study of blood T cell repertoires in COVID-19. TCRdb keeps only in-frame clones here, not all; method: immunoSEQ multiplex PCR. The sample has around 190,000 clones, around nine tenths seen once. The specimen sequenced was peripheral blood. All receptors come from a human donor in a cohort sampled during active COVID-19.

The chain links TRBV18 to TRBJ2-1; D might be TRBD2 (5 bases). The V gene's germline CDR1 is KGHSH and CDR2 LQKENI. V gave up 3 bases and J gave up 3 bases, with 9 bases separating them. This CDR3 has 14 residues. The CDR3 region has the DNA TGTGCCAGCTCACCGGGCCGGGACTACAATGAGCAGTTCTTC. Its protein is CASSPGRDYNEQFF.

V gene TRBV5-1 combines with J gene TRBJ2-3; 9 bases fit TRBD2. The trim removed 0 bases at V and 4 bases at J, leaving 12 bases unmatched. The V gene's germline CDR1 is SGHRS and CDR2 YFSETQ. This CDR3 is built from 18 residues. CDR3 loop: CASSLGGWREGYADTQYF. The DNA for the CDR3 is TGCGCCAGCAGCTTGGGAGGTTGGCGGGAGGGCTACGCAGATACGCAGTATTTT.

This chain's CDR3 is CASSSRTGDNYGYTF. CDR3 bases: TGTGCCAGCAGCTCCCGGACAGGGGATAACTATGGCTACACCTTC. V is TRBV7-2 and J is TRBJ1-2; 9 positions agree with TRBD1. The germline gives CDR1 SGHTA, CDR2 FQGNSA. The CDR3 loop spans 15 amino acids. The ends lost 4 bases at V and 1 base at J; junction bases unmatched: 4. The variable domain in full, completed from reference TRBV7-2 and TRBJ1-2, reads GAGVSQSPSNKVTEKGKDVELRCDPISGHTALYWYRQSLGQGLEFLIYFQGNSAPDKSGLPSDRFSAERTGGSVSTLTIQRTQQEDSAVYLCASSSRTGDNYGYTFGSGTRLTVV.

The CDR3 bases are TGTGCCAGCAGAGCCGTTAGAGGGCAAGAGACCCAGTACTTC. Translated: CASRAVRGQETQYF. The chain has TRBV2 and TRBJ2-5; D might be TRBD2 (5 bases). The V end lost 6 bases, the J end lost 2 bases, and 13 bases lay between the germline ends. Germline loops: CDR1 SNHLY, CDR2 FYNNEI. The length of the CDR3 is 14 residues.

V is TRBV12-2 and J is TRBJ1-3. TRBV12-2 is a known pseudogene. The CDR3 runs to 16 residues. CDR3 nucleotides: TGTGCAAGTCGCGTTCCGGGACTCCGCTCTGGAAACACCATATATTTT. Its translation: CASRVPGLRSGNTIYF.

The V gene is TRBV5-4, the J gene TRBJ2-5; 8 bases agree with TRBD2. The V and J ends lost 3 bases and 1 base, in that order; junction bases with no gene match: 17. Germline V CDR1 and CDR2: SGHNT, YYREEE (reference sequence). The CDR3 is made up of 19 amino acids. The CDR3 is CASSSRRLAPTITQETQYF. Here the CDR3 DNA reads TGTGCCAGCAGCTCTAGACGACTAGCGCCTACCATCACCCAAGAGACCCAGTACTTC.

The rearrangement joins TRBV18 to TRBJ2-7; 9 bases map to TRBD1. Germline CDR1 is KGHSH and CDR2 is LQKENI. Trimming removed 3 bases from V and 6 bases from J; junction bases left unmatched: 6. CDR3 length: 14 amino acids. CDR3 in amino acids: CASSPGQGNAEQYF. In nucleotides, the CDR3 is TGTGCCAGCTCACCTGGACAGGGGAACGCCGAGCAGTACTTC.

This CDR3 reads CASCAGGYNEQFF. The CDR3 DNA sequence: TGTGCCAGCTGCGCGGGGGGTTACAATGAGCAGTTCTTC. V and J are TRBV28 and TRBJ2-1; 8 bases fit TRBD2. V lost 8 bases to trimming and J lost 4 bases; unmatched junction nucleotides: 4. The CDR3 runs 13 residues. CDR1 is MDHEN, CDR2 SYDVKM, per germline. Looking up the rest from reference TRBV28 and TRBJ2-1 gives the full variable domain: DVKVTQSSRYLVKRTGEKVFLECVQDMDHENMFWYRQDPGLGLRLIYFSYDVKMKEKGDIPEGYSVSREKKERFSLILESASTNQTSMYLCASCAGGYNEQFFGPGTRLTVL.

The chain recombines TRBV14 with TRBJ1-2, with a weak D call TRBD1 (5 bases). The CDR3 has 13 amino acids. V was clipped by 0 bases and J by 8 bases, with 10 bases between them. Looked up from germline, CDR1 is SGHDN and CDR2 is FVKESK. Written as DNA, the CDR3 is TGTGCCAGCAGCCAAGATCAGGGAATGGGCTACACCTTC. Amino acids: CASSQDQGMGYTF.